This record looks at one T cell receptor beta chain sequence and its context. What it binds is unknown. These data are taken from a study of T cell responses to AZD1222 COVID-19 vaccine. Overall study context: Second-dose timings of about 4 or about 12 weeks were pooled. The study, taken as a whole, reports: Just a handful of AZD1222 recipients tested seropositive at baseline. Spike-specific TCRs gained breadth and depth after people received two AZD1222 doses. Repertoires were obtained solely post-peak T cell response.

V lost 5 bases and J 0 bases, leaving 14 bases between the germline ends. The length of the CDR3 is 17 residues. Germline V gene data show CDR1 as SEHNR and CDR2 as FQNEAQ (reference sequence). Repertoires were generated with immunoSEQ multiplex PCR, while TCRdb's copy carries only in-frame clones and drops some. The data show 130,000 to 150,000 clones, approximately 90% seen once. V and J are TRBV7-9 and TRBJ1-6; tentatively, D is TRBD1 (5 bases). This clonotype was obtained from an adult in good health. The specimen was peripheral blood, collected on day 0 of AZD1222 vaccination. The CDR3 sequence is CASSRRDFSSYNSPLHF. In DNA, the CDR3 is TGTGCCAGCAGCCGAAGGGACTTCTCCTCCTATAATTCACCCCTCCACTTT.